This T cell receptor (beta chain) was recorded in a study of vaccination and CD4 T cells after COVID-19. Across the whole study: The post-COVID samples were taken a median approximately 3.5 months after diagnosis, anywhere from 35 to 161. The study's findings and limits: Among reactive clones from convalescent patients, a median approximately 86% appeared only post-vaccination.

As for time point: late sampling 161 to 241 days after vaccination in three convalescent patients. TCRdb used MiXCR to reprocess the PCR reads, holding one entry per CDR3 protein. Here the sample spans about 36,000 distinct CDR3 sequences, more than 30% being singletons. This clonotype was counted a few times. What it recognizes is unknown. Per germline, CDR1 SGHVS and CDR2 FQNEAQ. The CDR3 covers 18 residues. The V segment lost 3 bases and the J segment 3 bases; nucleotides outside the gene matches: 17. V usage is TRBV7-8 and J usage is TRBJ2-7; 7 nucleotides match TRBD2. The source of this sequence is a human donor who had recovered from COVID-19. The starting material was CD4+ T cells from blood, obtained about 7 months after SARS-CoV-2 vaccination. Here the CDR3 DNA reads TGTGCCAGCAGCTTTAGGTCCAGCGGGACTCCCCACCACTACGAGCAGTACTTC. This encodes CASSFRSSGTPHHYEQYF.